This is a list of T cell receptor beta chains from one sample in a study of neoadjuvant anti-PD-1 for oral cavity cancer. Sequenced by immunoSEQ multiplex PCR; TCRdb stores in-frame clones only, minus some. The data show about 10,000 clones, 55% to 65% seen once. Source: tumor tissue, taken after nivolumab (anti-PD-1) treatment. The receptors originated from a person between 40 and 79 years old with oral cavity squamous cell carcinoma. Both conserved end residues are part of each CDR3. Fields, in order: J gene, CDR3 length, clone size, D gene, V gene, CDR3 protein, CDR3 DNA. The D gene is left open where the match is weak. Only some rows state a clone size, as once, few, many or a class for expanded clones.

>TRBJ2-1|15|NA|TRBD2|TRBV14
CASSSSGGASNEQFF
TGTGCCAGCAGCTCTAGCGGGGGGGCCTCCAATGAGCAGTTCTTC
>TRBJ1-1|16|NA|TRBD1|TRBV6-6
CASRSGTGRRSTEAFF
TGTGCCAGCAGGTCCGGGACAGGACGACGGAGCACTGAAGCTTTCTTT
>TRBJ1-1|15|once|NA|TRBV5-1
CASSLAISQYTEAFF
TGCGCCAGCAGCTTGGCCATCAGCCAGTACACTGAAGCTTTCTTT
>TRBJ1-5|14|NA|TRBD1|TRBV6-1
CATLGTGYFQPQHF
TGTGCCACACTAGGGACAGGGTATTTTCAGCCCCAGCATTTT
>TRBJ2-1|13|once|TRBD2|TRBV11-3
CASSLAGGYEQFF
TGTGCCAGCAGCTTAGCGGGAGGGTATGAGCAGTTCTTC
>TRBJ1-3|12|NA|NA|TRBV30
CAWSSRGNTIYF
TGTGCCTGGAGCAGTCGGGGAAACACCATATATTTT
>TRBJ2-2|16|NA|TRBD1|TRBV14
CASSHTGGVNTGELFF
TGTGCCAGCAGCCATACAGGGGGTGTGAACACCGGGGAGCTGTTTTTT
>TRBJ1-1|13|NA|TRBD1|TRBV10-3
CAIRQGVNTEAFF
TGTGCCATCAGGCAGGGGGTGAACACTGAAGCTTTCTTT
>TRBJ2-6|19|NA|NA|TRBV6-4
CASSDSKRRPSAGANVLTF
TGTGCCAGCAGTGACTCGAAGAGGAGGCCTAGTGCTGGGGCCAACGTCCTGACTTTC
>TRBJ2-2|15|NA|TRBD1|TRBV18
CASSPGTDNTGELFF
TGTGCCAGCTCACCGGGGACAGACAACACCGGGGAGCTGTTTTTT
>TRBJ1-5|14|few|NA|TRBV18
CASSPDHGNQPQHF
TGTGCCAGCTCACCAGATCATGGCAATCAGCCCCAGCATTTT
>TRBJ1-1|15|NA|NA|TRBV19
CASTPGSFLNTEAFF
TGTGCCAGTACCCCCGGATCCTTCCTGAACACTGAAGCTTTCTTT
>TRBJ1-6|14|few|TRBD1|TRBV18
CASSPETGASPLHF
TGTGCCAGCTCACCTGAGACAGGGGCTTCACCCCTCCACTTT
>TRBJ2-4|18|NA|TRBD2|TRBV4-1
CASSQDQASGGAGNIQYF
TGCGCCAGCAGCCAAGATCAGGCTAGCGGGGGGGCGGGAAACATTCAGTACTTC
>TRBJ2-1|14|NA|NA|TRBV5-4
CASSQDLSYNEQFF
TGTGCCAGCAGCCAAGACCTCTCCTACAATGAGCAGTTCTTC
>TRBJ1-5|12|NA|NA|TRBV19
CASSMRERAQHF
TGTGCCAGTAGTATGAGAGAGAGAGCCCAGCATTTT
>TRBJ1-1|15|once|NA|TRBV5-6
CASSLGRQTNTEAFF
TGTGCCAGCAGCTTAGGTCGTCAAACGAACACTGAAGCTTTCTTT
>TRBJ1-1|17|once|NA|TRBV4-1
CASRIGTQPTLEPEAFF
TGCGCCAGCAGAATTGGGACCCAACCCACCCTCGAGCCTGAAGCTTTCTTT
>TRBJ2-7|15|NA|NA|TRBV6-6
CASSPGGVSNYEQYF
TGTGCCAGCAGCCCCGGTGGTGTTTCGAACTACGAGCAGTACTTC
>TRBJ1-2|14|medium-sized|NA|TRBV5-1
CASSLGHLSYGYTF
TGCGCCAGCAGCTTGGGACACCTAAGCTATGGCTACACCTTC
>TRBJ1-1|16|few|NA|TRBV5-4
CASSLARLTLNTEAFF
TGTGCCAGCAGCTTGGCTCGACTGACGCTGAACACTGAAGCTTTCTTT
>TRBJ1-1|14|NA|NA|TRBV7-2
CASSSGRENTEAFF
TGTGCCAGCAGCTCCGGACGGGAGAACACTGAAGCTTTCTTT
>TRBJ2-5|14|few|TRBD2|TRBV29-1
CSVVASGRKETQYF
TGCAGCGTTGTTGCTAGCGGGAGGAAAGAGACCCAGTACTTC
>TRBJ2-7|14|NA|TRBD2|TRBV29-1
CRRRTSGFSYEQYF
TGCAGGAGGCGGACTAGCGGCTTTTCCTACGAGCAGTACTTC
>TRBJ2-5|16|NA|TRBD2|TRBV27
CASSLSNAGGGETQYF
TGTGCCAGCAGTTTATCTAATGCGGGGGGGGGAGAGACCCAGTACTTC
>TRBJ1-2|13|once|NA|TRBV11-2
CASSYVPLQGYTF
TGTGCCAGCAGCTACGTCCCCCTTCAAGGCTACACCTTC
>TRBJ2-3|14|NA|NA|TRBV5-1
CASSSWTNPDTQYF
TGCGCCAGCAGCTCTTGGACTAACCCAGATACGCAGTATTTT
>TRBJ1-2|14|NA|TRBD1|TRBV7-9
CASSYQGAFDGYTF
TGTGCCAGCAGCTACCAGGGGGCGTTCGATGGCTACACCTTC
>TRBJ2-1|16|NA|TRBD1|TRBV5-1
CASSLAGTGVYNEQFF
TGCGCCAGCAGCTTGGCTGGGACAGGGGTCTACAATGAGCAGTTCTTC
>TRBJ2-5|16|once|TRBD2|TRBV5-1
CASSPGLAGGHETQYF
TGCGCCAGCAGCCCGGGACTAGCGGGGGGGCATGAGACCCAGTACTTC
>TRBJ2-2|15|once|TRBD1|TRBV19
CASSSTGTFAGELFF
TGTGCCAGTAGTTCGACAGGGACGTTCGCCGGGGAGCTGTTTTTT
>TRBJ2-1|15|NA|TRBD1|TRBV27
CASSLRTGTHNEQFF
TGTGCCAGCAGTTTGAGGACAGGGACCCACAATGAGCAGTTCTTC
>TRBJ1-1|13|NA|NA|TRBV7-2
CASSWGGNTEAFF
TGTGCCAGCAGCTGGGGGGGGAACACTGAAGCTTTCTTT
>TRBJ2-7|14|NA|NA|TRBV5-4
CASNPLRGSYEQYF
TGTGCCAGCAACCCGTTGCGGGGCTCCTACGAGCAGTACTTC
>TRBJ1-1|14|few|NA|TRBV7-6
CASSLLRLNTEAFF
TGTGCCAGCAGCTTATTGCGCTTGAACACTGAAGCTTTCTTT
>TRBJ1-4|15|NA|NA|TRBV2
CASRAPGSTNEKLFF
TGTGCCAGCAGGGCCCCAGGATCAACTAATGAAAAACTGTTTTTT
>TRBJ2-5|16|NA|NA|TRBV4-1
CASSQGNRVREETQYF
TGCGCCAGCAGCCAAGGGAACAGGGTGAGGGAGGAGACCCAGTACTTC
>TRBJ1-5|15|NA|TRBD1|TRBV19
CASSRDRGMNQPQHF
TGTGCCAGTAGTAGGGACAGGGGAATGAATCAGCCCCAGCATTTT
>TRBJ2-6|15|NA|NA|TRBV5-1
CASSLQTSGANVLTF
TGCGCCAGCAGCTTACAAACCTCTGGGGCCAACGTCCTGACTTTC
>TRBJ2-2|14|few|NA|TRBV6-5
CASKPRRNTGELFF
TGTGCCAGCAAACCCCGCAGGAACACCGGGGAGCTGTTTTTT
>TRBJ2-3|18|NA|TRBD2|TRBV5-1
CASSFGLAGGFSTDTQYF
TGCGCCAGCAGCTTCGGACTAGCGGGAGGGTTTAGCACAGATACGCAGTATTTT
>TRBJ2-1|18|NA|NA|TRBV5-6
CASSWGETRRAYYNEQFF
TGTGCCAGCAGCTGGGGGGAGACTAGAAGGGCGTACTACAATGAGCAGTTCTTC
>TRBJ2-7|16|NA|TRBD1|TRBV14
CASSPRKGDRVYEQYF
TGTGCCAGCAGCCCTAGGAAGGGGGACAGGGTTTACGAGCAGTACTTC
>TRBJ1-2|13|few|NA|TRBV9
CASSVGRDYGYTF
TGTGCCAGCAGCGTAGGGAGGGACTATGGCTACACCTTC
>TRBJ2-1|18|NA|TRBD2|TRBV18
CASSPSLGGGLSYNEQFF
TGTGCCAGCTCACCATCCCTGGGCGGGGGGCTTTCCTACAATGAGCAGTTCTTC